These T cell receptor beta chains were read from a single sample in a study of blood T cell repertoires in COVID-19. Assay: immunoSEQ multiplex PCR; the TCRdb copy retains only in-frame clones and omits some. Of about 74,000 clones listed, around nine tenths are singletons. Sequencing was carried out using peripheral blood. The receptor set was obtained from a man in his 70s with active or convalescent COVID-19. CDR3s include the opening cysteine and the closing phenylalanine or tryptophan. A D gene is named only where the DNA matches it firmly. The listing skips clone size in some rows; elsewhere it reads once, few, many or a size class.

J | D | size | V | DNA | CDR3
TRBJ2-3 | TRBD2 | . | TRBV5-4 | TGTGCCAGCAGCTCCAAGGCAGCGGGAGGAACAGATACGCAGTATTTT | CASSSKAAGGTDTQYF
TRBJ2-7 | . | . | TRBV10-1 | TGCGCCAGCAGTGCCGCCAGCGTTACCTACGAGCAGTACTTC | CASSAASVTYEQYF
TRBJ1-2 | . | . | TRBV28 | TGTGCCAGCAGTTTAGGTTTCGATAGCTATGGCTACACCTTC | CASSLGFDSYGYTF
TRBJ2-5 | . | . | TRBV12-3/TRBV12-4 | TGTGCCAGCAGTTTAGGACAACAGACCCAGTACTTC | CASSLGQQTQYF
TRBJ2-1 | TRBD2 | . | TRBV11-2 | TGTGCCAGCAGCTTAGTTGGTAGCGGGGTTTACAATGAGCAGTTCTTC | CASSLVGSGVYNEQFF
TRBJ1-5 | . | . | TRBV6-1 | TGTGCCAGCAGTGAAATCTTGTCTAGCAATCAGCCCCAGCATTTT | CASSEILSSNQPQHF
TRBJ2-3 | . | . | TRBV7-9 | TGTGCCAGCAGGGCGTCGGGTACGCCCTCAGATACGCAGTATTTT | CASRASGTPSDTQYF
TRBJ2-7 | TRBD1 | . | TRBV6-5 | TGTGCCACCGACGCGGGACAGGGGAGGTACGAGCAGTACTTC | CATDAGQGRYEQYF
TRBJ2-7 | TRBD1 | few | TRBV19 | TGTGCCAGTAGTACGCTCGGACAGGGTTTTTACGAGCAGTACTTC | CASSTLGQGFYEQYF
TRBJ1-2 | TRBD1 | . | TRBV5-6 | TGTGCCAGCAGCGTACGAGCCGGGACAGGGAAGGGGGATGGCTACACCTTC | CASSVRAGTGKGDGYTF
TRBJ1-3 | . | . | TRBV2 | TGTGCCAGCAGTGAAAATGACATAATAAACACCATATATTTT | CASSENDIINTIYF
TRBJ2-7 | . | . | TRBV7-8 | TGTGCCAGCAGCTTAGCCGCAGACAACTCCTACGAGCAGTACTTC | CASSLAADNSYEQYF
TRBJ1-5 | . | . | TRBV2 | TGTGCCAGCAGTGAACGTGGGCAGGGCAATCATCAGCCCCAGCATTTT | CASSERGQGNHQPQHF
TRBJ2-2 | . | once | TRBV5-1 | TGCGCCAGCAGCTTGTGGGGGACTAACACCGGGGAGCTGTTTTTT | CASSLWGTNTGELFF
TRBJ1-2 | TRBD1 | . | TRBV27 | TGTGCCAGCAGGAGCTGGCAGGGGGTATCTTATGGCTACACCTTC | CASRSWQGVSYGYTF
TRBJ1-4 | . | . | TRBV27 | TGTGCCAGCAGTTTTCTCGGTAGTACTAATGAAAAACTGTTTTTT | CASSFLGSTNEKLFF
TRBJ1-4 | . | . | TRBV19 | TGTGCCAGTAGTCTCCCGGGACACCCTGCAACTAATGAAAAACTGTTTTTT | CASSLPGHPATNEKLFF